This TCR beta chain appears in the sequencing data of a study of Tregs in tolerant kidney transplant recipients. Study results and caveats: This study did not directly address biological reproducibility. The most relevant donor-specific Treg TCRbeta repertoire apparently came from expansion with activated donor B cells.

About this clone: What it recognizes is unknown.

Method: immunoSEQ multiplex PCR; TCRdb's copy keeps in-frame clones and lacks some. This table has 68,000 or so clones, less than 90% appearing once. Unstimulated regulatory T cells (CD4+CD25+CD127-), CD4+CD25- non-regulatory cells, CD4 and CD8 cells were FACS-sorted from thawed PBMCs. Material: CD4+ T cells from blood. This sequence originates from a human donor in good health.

CDR3 residues: CASSLVGGTGELFF. The CDR3 nucleotides read TGCGCCAGCAGCTTGGTGGGGGGCACCGGGGAGCTGTTTTTT. The chain joins TRBV5-1 to TRBJ2-2, with D possibly TRBD2 on 6 matching bases. The length of the CDR3 is 14 residues. V was cut by 0 bases and J by 4 bases, with 7 bases left in between. Germline-derived CDR1 and CDR2 are SGHRS and YFSETQ. The variable domain in full, with the rest retrieved from reference TRBV5-1 and TRBJ2-2, is KAGVTQTPRYLIKTRGQQVTLSCSPISGHRSVSWYQQTPGQGLQFLFEYFSETQRNKGNFPGRFSGRQFSNSRSEMNVSTLELGDSALYLCASSLVGGTGELFFGEGSRLTVL.